The entry below gives a single T cell receptor (beta chain) sequence along with its context. The repertoire was sequenced with immunoSEQ multiplex PCR; TCRdb's copy has only in-frame clones and lacks some. The data contain tens of thousands of clones, about 90% of them singletons. The data derive from a study of OX40 agonist ivuxolimab in advanced cancers. There are 13 residues in the CDR3. Deletions cut 3 bases from V and 4 bases from J, with 7 bases between. From germline, CDR1 is SGHNT and CDR2 YENEEA. The rearrangement links TRBV11-3 to TRBJ1-3; no clear D gene. This specimen was CD4+ or CD8+ T cells sorted from blood, taken in a trial of the OX40 agonist ivuxolimab. The TCR sequence derives from an adult with an advanced solid tumor such as melanoma, head and neck, liver or kidney cancer. This CDR3 reads CASSLSRGNTIYF. CDR3 DNA: TGTGCCAGCAGCTTGTCCAGGGGAAACACCATATATTTT. Filled out from reference TRBV11-3 and TRBJ1-3, the complete variable domain reads EAGVVQSPRYKIIEKKQPVAFWCNPISGHNTLYWYLQNLGQGPELLIRYENEEAVDDSQLPKDRFSAERLKGVDSTLKIQPAELGDSAVYLCASSLSRGNTIYFGEGSWLTVV.